A selection of T cell receptor beta chains follows, all from one sample in a study of T cell responses to AZD1222 COVID-19 vaccine. Libraries were prepared by immunoSEQ multiplex PCR; TCRdb keeps only in-frame clonotypes and omits some of them. The table records approximately 45,000 clones, approximately 88% of them present only once. This specimen was peripheral blood, taken 28 days after the second AZD1222 dose. These receptors were taken from an adult who received the AZD1222 COVID-19 vaccine. CDR3s include the opening cysteine and the closing phenylalanine or tryptophan. Fields, in order: D gene, CDR3 length, V gene, clone size, J gene, CDR3 DNA, CDR3 protein. D genes are given only for firm matches. Rows give clone size only sometimes, using once, few, many, or a class for an expanded clone.

d_gene: NA
len: 15
v_gene: TRBV6-2/TRBV6-3
abundance: once
j_gene: TRBJ1-1
CDR3nt: TGTGCCAGCAGTTACGCAGGGGTAAGGAACACTGAAGCTTTCTTT
CDR3aa: CASSYAGVRNTEAFF

d_gene: NA
len: 14
v_gene: TRBV4-2
abundance: NA
j_gene: TRBJ1-1
CDR3nt: TGTGCCAGCAGCCAAGCGTCAGGATTTGCTGAAGCTTTCTTT
CDR3aa: CASSQASGFAEAFF

d_gene: NA
len: 15
v_gene: TRBV11-2
abundance: NA
j_gene: TRBJ2-3
CDR3nt: TGTGCCAGCAGCTTCGGCGGGGGCGGCGCAGATACGCAGTATTTT
CDR3aa: CASSFGGGGADTQYF

d_gene: NA
len: 13
v_gene: TRBV5-1
abundance: NA
j_gene: TRBJ2-3
CDR3nt: TGCGCCAGCAGCAGCACCCCTCGAGATACGCAGTATTTT
CDR3aa: CASSSTPRDTQYF

d_gene: NA
len: 12
v_gene: TRBV29-1
abundance: NA
j_gene: TRBJ2-5
CDR3nt: TGCAGCGTTGGTAGCGGCCAAGAGACCCAGTACTTC
CDR3aa: CSVGSGQETQYF

d_gene: NA
len: 16
v_gene: TRBV19
abundance: NA
j_gene: TRBJ2-3
CDR3nt: TGTGCCAGTAGTGGGGGTTTGGTGACCGGCACAGATACGCAGTATTTT
CDR3aa: CASSGGLVTGTDTQYF

d_gene: TRBD1
len: 13
v_gene: TRBV12-5
abundance: few
j_gene: TRBJ2-5
CDR3nt: TGTGCTAGTGGTTCGGGACAGGGAGAGACCCAGTACTTC
CDR3aa: CASGSGQGETQYF

d_gene: TRBD1
len: 13
v_gene: TRBV7-6
abundance: NA
j_gene: TRBJ1-1
CDR3nt: TGTGCCAGCAGCCCCGGACAGGGGACTGAAGCTTTCTTT
CDR3aa: CASSPGQGTEAFF

d_gene: NA
len: 16
v_gene: TRBV6-1
abundance: NA
j_gene: TRBJ2-3
CDR3nt: TGTGCCAGCAGTGCTTCCGGGACCCCTCCCAAGGATACGCAGTATTTT
CDR3aa: CASSASGTPPKDTQYF

d_gene: NA
len: 15
v_gene: TRBV29-1
abundance: NA
j_gene: TRBJ1-4
CDR3nt: TGCAGCCTAAACCCTTTGGCGGGGCGTAATGAAAAACTGTTTTTT
CDR3aa: CSLNPLAGRNEKLFF

d_gene: TRBD2
len: 15
v_gene: TRBV7-9
abundance: NA
j_gene: TRBJ2-1
CDR3nt: TGTGCCAGCAACCCTGGGCGGGGGGGACCTGAAACGCAGTTCTTC
CDR3aa: CASNPGRGGPETQFF

d_gene: NA
len: 12
v_gene: TRBV30
abundance: NA
j_gene: TRBJ2-1
CDR3nt: TGTGCCTGGAGTCCCGTTATAGACGAGCAGTTCTTC
CDR3aa: CAWSPVIDEQFF

d_gene: NA
len: 14
v_gene: TRBV7-9
abundance: NA
j_gene: TRBJ2-5
CDR3nt: TGTGCCAGCAGCATACCCTTATTACAAGAGACCCAGTACTTC
CDR3aa: CASSIPLLQETQYF

d_gene: TRBD1
len: 15
v_gene: TRBV10-3
abundance: NA
j_gene: TRBJ2-5
CDR3nt: TGTGCCATCAGTGAGGAACACAGGGGTCGGGAGACCCAGTACTTC
CDR3aa: CAISEEHRGRETQYF

d_gene: TRBD1
len: 15
v_gene: TRBV7-6
abundance: NA
j_gene: TRBJ2-5
CDR3nt: TGTGCCAGCAGCTTAGGTGTGGACAGGCAAGAGACCCAGTACTTC
CDR3aa: CASSLGVDRQETQYF

d_gene: NA
len: 15
v_gene: TRBV6-5
abundance: NA
j_gene: TRBJ2-1
CDR3nt: TGTGCCAGCAGTTACGGCGGGACGGGGTACAATGAGCAGTTCTTC
CDR3aa: CASSYGGTGYNEQFF

d_gene: NA
len: 15
v_gene: TRBV6-5
abundance: NA
j_gene: TRBJ2-4
CDR3nt: TGTGCCAGCAGGACAGTCGGAGGAGCCAAAAACATTCAGTACTTC
CDR3aa: CASRTVGGAKNIQYF

d_gene: TRBD1
len: 14
v_gene: TRBV2
abundance: NA
j_gene: TRBJ1-2
CDR3nt: TGTGCCAGCAGCTCGGACAGGGTTTCGTATTTCTACACCTTC
CDR3aa: CASSSDRVSYFYTF

d_gene: NA
len: 13
v_gene: TRBV9
abundance: NA
j_gene: TRBJ2-3
CDR3nt: TGTGCCAGCTCCTCAGCCAACACAGATACGCAGTATTTT
CDR3aa: CASSSANTDTQYF

d_gene: NA
len: 14
v_gene: TRBV19
abundance: NA
j_gene: TRBJ2-4
CDR3nt: TGTGCCAGCACCGACAGATTAGCCAAAAACATTCAGTACTTC
CDR3aa: CASTDRLAKNIQYF

d_gene: NA
len: 15
v_gene: TRBV6-2/TRBV6-3
abundance: NA
j_gene: TRBJ2-4
CDR3nt: TGTGCCAGCAGTTATGGGGGGCGGGCCAAAAACATTCAGTACTTC
CDR3aa: CASSYGGRAKNIQYF

d_gene: NA
len: 15
v_gene: TRBV5-1
abundance: NA
j_gene: TRBJ1-4
CDR3nt: TGCGCCAGCAGCTTGGCCACCGCAACTAATGAAAAACTGTTTTTT
CDR3aa: CASSLATATNEKLFF

d_gene: TRBD1
len: 14
v_gene: TRBV5-1
abundance: once
j_gene: TRBJ2-7
CDR3nt: TGCGCCAGCAGACCTGGACAGGTGCGCGACGAGCAGTACTTC
CDR3aa: CASRPGQVRDEQYF

d_gene: NA
len: 14
v_gene: TRBV19
abundance: NA
j_gene: TRBJ1-1
CDR3nt: TGTGCCAGTAGTCTAGGACGGTTGAACACTGAAGCTTTCTTT
CDR3aa: CASSLGRLNTEAFF

d_gene: NA
len: 14
v_gene: TRBV29-1
abundance: NA
j_gene: TRBJ1-2
CDR3nt: TGCAGCGTTGAAGAGACAAGTTATCGGGTGGGCTACACCTTC
CDR3aa: CSVEETSYRVGYTF

d_gene: NA
len: 15
v_gene: TRBV6-5
abundance: few
j_gene: TRBJ1-6
CDR3nt: TGTGCCAGCACCCAGCAGGGAAGGTCGAGCTCACCCCTCCACTTT
CDR3aa: CASTQQGRSSSPLHF

d_gene: NA
len: 14
v_gene: TRBV11-3
abundance: NA
j_gene: TRBJ2-3
CDR3nt: TGTGCCAGCAGCTTATCGGGGGCGCGGGATACGCAGTATTTT
CDR3aa: CASSLSGARDTQYF

d_gene: NA
len: 14
v_gene: TRBV9
abundance: NA
j_gene: TRBJ2-3
CDR3nt: TGTGCCAGCAGCGGGTTGGGGGCCGTCGATACGCAGTATTTT
CDR3aa: CASSGLGAVDTQYF

d_gene: TRBD1
len: 15
v_gene: TRBV7-9
abundance: NA
j_gene: TRBJ1-2
CDR3nt: TGTGCCAGCAGCTTAGGGTCAGGGGGACACTATGGCTACACCTTC
CDR3aa: CASSLGSGGHYGYTF

d_gene: NA
len: 14
v_gene: TRBV3-1/TRBV3-2
abundance: NA
j_gene: TRBJ1-6
CDR3nt: TGTGCCAGCAGCCAAGATAATAGGGATTCACCCCTCCACTTT
CDR3aa: CASSQDNRDSPLHF

d_gene: TRBD1
len: 15
v_gene: TRBV18
abundance: NA
j_gene: TRBJ1-6
CDR3nt: TGTGCCAGCTCACCAACAGGGGGCACAAATTCACCCCTCCACTTT
CDR3aa: CASSPTGGTNSPLHF

d_gene: TRBD1
len: 15
v_gene: TRBV7-2
abundance: NA
j_gene: TRBJ1-5
CDR3nt: TGTGCCAGCAGCTTAAGGACAGGGGCTCGTCAGCCCCAGCATTTT
CDR3aa: CASSLRTGARQPQHF

d_gene: TRBD1
len: 15
v_gene: TRBV5-4
abundance: NA
j_gene: TRBJ1-1
CDR3nt: TGTGCCAGCAGCTTTTGGACAGGGAGTTTTACTGAAGCTTTCTTT
CDR3aa: CASSFWTGSFTEAFF

d_gene: NA
len: 12
v_gene: TRBV28
abundance: NA
j_gene: TRBJ1-5
CDR3nt: TGTGCCAGCAGTTCAGGGATACAGCCCCAGCATTTT
CDR3aa: CASSSGIQPQHF

d_gene: TRBD2
len: 14
v_gene: TRBV6-5
abundance: NA
j_gene: TRBJ2-1
CDR3nt: TGTGCCAGCTTCGGGACTAGCGGGGACAATGAGCAGTTCTTC
CDR3aa: CASFGTSGDNEQFF

d_gene: TRBD1
len: 17
v_gene: TRBV18
abundance: NA
j_gene: TRBJ1-5
CDR3nt: TGTGCCAGCTCACCAGGGCAGGGGGCGTCGGGGAGTCAGCCCCAGCATTTT
CDR3aa: CASSPGQGASGSQPQHF

d_gene: NA
len: 14
v_gene: TRBV7-2
abundance: NA
j_gene: TRBJ2-3
CDR3nt: TGTGCCAGCACCTCTGACGGGATTCCAGATACGCAGTATTTT
CDR3aa: CASTSDGIPDTQYF

d_gene: NA
len: 13
v_gene: TRBV5-6
abundance: NA
j_gene: TRBJ1-5
CDR3nt: TGTGCCAGCAGCTCGCGGGATAATCAGCCCCAGCATTTT
CDR3aa: CASSSRDNQPQHF

d_gene: NA
len: 14
v_gene: TRBV5-1
abundance: NA
j_gene: TRBJ1-1
CDR3nt: TGCGCCAGCAGCTTGGCCCGGACAGACACTGAAGCTTTCTTT
CDR3aa: CASSLARTDTEAFF

d_gene: TRBD1
len: 14
v_gene: TRBV2
abundance: few
j_gene: TRBJ1-5
CDR3nt: TGTGCCAGCACCGGGACAGGGGGCAATCAGCCCCAGCATTTT
CDR3aa: CASTGTGGNQPQHF

d_gene: NA
len: 14
v_gene: TRBV9
abundance: NA
j_gene: TRBJ2-1
CDR3nt: TGTGCCAGCAGCGTAGGTTCCGGGTGGGATGAGCAGTTCTTC
CDR3aa: CASSVGSGWDEQFF

d_gene: NA
len: 13
v_gene: TRBV12-3/TRBV12-4
abundance: NA
j_gene: TRBJ1-5
CDR3nt: TGTGCCAGCAGTTTAACAGGCTATCAGCCCCAGCATTTT
CDR3aa: CASSLTGYQPQHF

d_gene: NA
len: 17
v_gene: TRBV27
abundance: NA
j_gene: TRBJ2-3
CDR3nt: TGTGCCAGCAGTTTGGGTCAGGGAGCTAGCAGCACAGATACGCAGTATTTT
CDR3aa: CASSLGQGASSTDTQYF

d_gene: TRBD1
len: 16
v_gene: TRBV29-1
abundance: NA
j_gene: TRBJ2-2
CDR3nt: TGCAGCGTTGGGACAGGGGGAGACACGAACACCGGGGAGCTGTTTTTT
CDR3aa: CSVGTGGDTNTGELFF

d_gene: TRBD1
len: 15
v_gene: TRBV18
abundance: NA
j_gene: TRBJ1-2
CDR3nt: TGTGCCAGCTCACCCCGGGACAGGGGGATAGATGGCTACACCTTC
CDR3aa: CASSPRDRGIDGYTF

d_gene: TRBD1
len: 15
v_gene: TRBV6-5
abundance: NA
j_gene: TRBJ1-1
CDR3nt: TGTGCCAGCAGTCCGAACAGGGGGGGGAACACTGAAGCTTTCTTT
CDR3aa: CASSPNRGGNTEAFF

d_gene: NA
len: 12
v_gene: TRBV7-3
abundance: NA
j_gene: TRBJ2-2
CDR3nt: TGTGCCAGCAGCGTGGGGGCCGGGGAGCTGTTTTTT
CDR3aa: CASSVGAGELFF

d_gene: NA
len: 12
v_gene: TRBV19
abundance: NA
j_gene: TRBJ1-5
CDR3nt: TGTGCCAGTAGTGCGGTTAATCAGCCCCAGCATTTT
CDR3aa: CASSAVNQPQHF

d_gene: TRBD1
len: 15
v_gene: TRBV6-5
abundance: NA
j_gene: TRBJ1-1
CDR3nt: TGTGCCAGCAGTTTGGGGACAGGTTTGAACACTGAAGCTTTCTTT
CDR3aa: CASSLGTGLNTEAFF

d_gene: NA
len: 14
v_gene: TRBV19
abundance: NA
j_gene: TRBJ2-3
CDR3nt: TGTGCCAGTAGTCCGGGGATAAACACAGATACGCAGTATTTT
CDR3aa: CASSPGINTDTQYF

d_gene: TRBD2
len: 16
v_gene: TRBV7-9
abundance: NA
j_gene: TRBJ2-3
CDR3nt: TGTGCCAGCAGCCCTGGACTAGCGGGAGTGGATGGTACGCAGTATTTT
CDR3aa: CASSPGLAGVDGTQYF

d_gene: NA
len: 14
v_gene: TRBV29-1
abundance: NA
j_gene: TRBJ2-7
CDR3nt: TGCAGCGTTGGGGCAGCGAAAGCTCGTTTCGAGCAGTACTTC
CDR3aa: CSVGAAKARFEQYF

d_gene: NA
len: 13
v_gene: TRBV12-3/TRBV12-4
abundance: NA
j_gene: TRBJ1-3
CDR3nt: TGTGCCAGCAGTTTAAGGCCAGGGGACACCATATATTTT
CDR3aa: CASSLRPGDTIYF

d_gene: NA
len: 14
v_gene: TRBV7-3
abundance: NA
j_gene: TRBJ2-1
CDR3nt: TGTGCCAGCAGCTCCTCCGGAGAATACAATGAGCAGTTCTTC
CDR3aa: CASSSSGEYNEQFF

d_gene: NA
len: 11
v_gene: TRBV29-1
abundance: NA
j_gene: TRBJ2-7
CDR3nt: TGCAGCGTCTTACAGGACTACGAGCAGTACTTC
CDR3aa: CSVLQDYEQYF